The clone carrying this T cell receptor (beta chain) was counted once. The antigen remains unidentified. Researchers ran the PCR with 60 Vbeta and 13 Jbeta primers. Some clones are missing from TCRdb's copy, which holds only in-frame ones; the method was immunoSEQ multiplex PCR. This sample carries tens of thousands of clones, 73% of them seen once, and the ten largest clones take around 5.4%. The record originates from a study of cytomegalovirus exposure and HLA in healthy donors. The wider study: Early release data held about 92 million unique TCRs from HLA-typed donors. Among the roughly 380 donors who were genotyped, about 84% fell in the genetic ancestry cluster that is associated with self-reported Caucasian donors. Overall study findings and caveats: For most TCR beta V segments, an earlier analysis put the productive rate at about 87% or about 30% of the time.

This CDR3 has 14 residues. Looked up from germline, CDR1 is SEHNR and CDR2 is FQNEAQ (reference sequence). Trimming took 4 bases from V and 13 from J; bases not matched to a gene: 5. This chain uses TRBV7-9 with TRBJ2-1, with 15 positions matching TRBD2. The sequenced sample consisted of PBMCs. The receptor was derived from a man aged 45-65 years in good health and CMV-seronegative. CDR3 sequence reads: CASSSGLAGGSQFF. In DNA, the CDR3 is TGTGCCAGCAGCTCAGGACTAGCGGGGGGGTCCCAGTTCTTC.